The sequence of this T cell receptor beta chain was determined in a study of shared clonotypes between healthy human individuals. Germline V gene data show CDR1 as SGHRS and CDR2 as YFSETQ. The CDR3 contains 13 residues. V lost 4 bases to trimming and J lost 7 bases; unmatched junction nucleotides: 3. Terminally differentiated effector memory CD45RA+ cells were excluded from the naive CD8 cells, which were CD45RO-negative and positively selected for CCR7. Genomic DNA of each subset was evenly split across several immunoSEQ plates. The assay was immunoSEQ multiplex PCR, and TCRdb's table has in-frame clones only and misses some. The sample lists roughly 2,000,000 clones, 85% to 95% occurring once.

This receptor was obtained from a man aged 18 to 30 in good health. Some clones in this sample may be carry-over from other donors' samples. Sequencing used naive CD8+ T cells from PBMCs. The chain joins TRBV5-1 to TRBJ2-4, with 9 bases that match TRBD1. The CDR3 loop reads CASSDDRGNIQYF. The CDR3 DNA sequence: TGCGCCAGCAGCGATGACAGGGGGAACATTCAGTACTTC.